This entry lists 4 T cell receptor beta chains sequenced from one sample in a study of blood T cell repertoires in COVID-19. Here immunoSEQ multiplex PCR was the method, and the copy in TCRdb shows in-frame clones only, minus some. The data contain about 220,000 clones, approximately 80% of them singletons. The sample consisted of peripheral blood. The receptors derive from a human donor in a cohort sampled during active COVID-19.

The chain combines TRBV30 with TRBJ1-1; 7 nucleotides align to TRBD1. The CDR3 is 12 residues long. V was clipped by 7 bases and J by 4 bases; unmatched bases: 6. The germline gives CDR1 GTSNPN, CDR2 SVGIG (reference sequence). CDR3 region: CALTGSGTEAFF. The DNA for the CDR3 is TGTGCCTTGACAGGGTCTGGCACTGAAGCTTTCTTT.

In DNA form, the CDR3 reads TGTGCCACCGGACAGGCTAATTCCTACGAGCAGTACTTC. This translates into CATGQANSYEQYF. The V call is TRBV24-1, the J call TRBJ2-7, with 7 bases aligning to TRBD1. Germline CDR1 and CDR2: KGHDR and SFDVKD. The CDR3 runs to 13 residues. The junction had 5 bases not matched to a gene; V was cut back by 9 bases and J by 1 base.

V and J are TRBV28 and TRBJ2-7; 7 nucleotides match TRBD1. Germline loops: CDR1 MDHEN, CDR2 SYDVKM. V gave up 6 bases and J gave up 1 base; unmatched junction bases: 9. The CDR3 spans 15 residues. As DNA, the CDR3 is TGTGCCAGCAGCCAACCTAAGGGGGCATCCTACGAGCAGTACTTC. Protein: CASSQPKGASYEQYF.

The chain has TRBV28 and TRBJ1-2; tentative D call: TRBD1 (5 bases). Trimming shortened V by 4 bases and J by 8 bases, and 14 bases separated the two germline ends. The CDR3 has 13 amino acids. CDR1 MDHEN and CDR2 SYDVKM come from the germline V gene. Written as DNA, the CDR3 is TGTGCCAGCAGTTCTGAGGGACTGAGAGGCTACACCTTC. Translation: CASSSEGLRGYTF.